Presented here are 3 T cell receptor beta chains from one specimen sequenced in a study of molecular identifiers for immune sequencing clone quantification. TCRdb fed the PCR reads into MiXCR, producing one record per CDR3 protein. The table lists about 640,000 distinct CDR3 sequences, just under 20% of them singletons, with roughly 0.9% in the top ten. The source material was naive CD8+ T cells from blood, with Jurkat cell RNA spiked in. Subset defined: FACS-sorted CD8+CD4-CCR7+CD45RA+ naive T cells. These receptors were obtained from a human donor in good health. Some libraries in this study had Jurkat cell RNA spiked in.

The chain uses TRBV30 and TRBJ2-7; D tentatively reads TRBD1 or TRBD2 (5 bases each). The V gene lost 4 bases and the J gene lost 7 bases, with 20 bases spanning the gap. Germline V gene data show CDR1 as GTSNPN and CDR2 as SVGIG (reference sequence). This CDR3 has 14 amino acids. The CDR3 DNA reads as TGTGCCTGGACCCACGGGGCAGGTGTGGGGGAGCAGTACTTC. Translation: CAWTHGAGVGEQYF.

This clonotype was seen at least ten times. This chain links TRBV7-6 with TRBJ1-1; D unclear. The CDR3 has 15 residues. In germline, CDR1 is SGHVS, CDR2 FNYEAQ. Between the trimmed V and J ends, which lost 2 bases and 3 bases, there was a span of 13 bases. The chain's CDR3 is CASSLLGAGYTEAFF. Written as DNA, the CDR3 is TGTGCCAGCAGCTTATTGGGAGCCGGGTACACTGAAGCTTTCTTT.

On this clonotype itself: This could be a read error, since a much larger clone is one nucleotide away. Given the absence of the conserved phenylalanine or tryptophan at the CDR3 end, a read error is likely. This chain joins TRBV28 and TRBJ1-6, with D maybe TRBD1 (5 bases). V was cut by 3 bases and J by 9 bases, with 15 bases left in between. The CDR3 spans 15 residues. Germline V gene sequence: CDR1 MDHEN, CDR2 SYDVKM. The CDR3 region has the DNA TGTGCCAGCAGTTTCCTTTCAGGGTCTAGTTCACCCCTCCACTCT. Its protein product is CASSFLSGSSSPLHS.